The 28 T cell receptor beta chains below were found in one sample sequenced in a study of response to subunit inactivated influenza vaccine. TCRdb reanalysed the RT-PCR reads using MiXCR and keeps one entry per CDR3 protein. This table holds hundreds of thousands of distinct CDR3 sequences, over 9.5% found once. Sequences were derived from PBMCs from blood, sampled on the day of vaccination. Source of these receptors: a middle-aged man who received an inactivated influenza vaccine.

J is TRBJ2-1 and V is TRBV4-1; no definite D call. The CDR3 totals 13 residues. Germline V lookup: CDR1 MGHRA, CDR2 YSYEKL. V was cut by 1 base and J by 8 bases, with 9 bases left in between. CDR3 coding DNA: TGCGCCAGCAGCCAAGTGAAGGGCCATGAGCAGTTCTTC. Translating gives CASSQVKGHEQFF.

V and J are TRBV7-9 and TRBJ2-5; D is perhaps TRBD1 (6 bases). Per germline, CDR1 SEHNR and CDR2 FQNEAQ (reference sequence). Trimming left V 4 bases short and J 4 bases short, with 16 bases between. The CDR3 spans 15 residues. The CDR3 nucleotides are TGTGCCAGCAGCTCGACAGGAGTGGGACGAGAGACCCAGTACTTC. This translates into CASSSTGVGRETQYF. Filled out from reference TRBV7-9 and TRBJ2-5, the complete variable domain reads DTGVSQNPRHKITKRGQNVTFRCDPISEHNRLYWYRQTLGQGPEFLTYFQNEAQLEKSRLLSDRFSAERPKGSFSTLEIQRTEQGDSAMYLCASSSTGVGRETQYFGPGTRLLVL.

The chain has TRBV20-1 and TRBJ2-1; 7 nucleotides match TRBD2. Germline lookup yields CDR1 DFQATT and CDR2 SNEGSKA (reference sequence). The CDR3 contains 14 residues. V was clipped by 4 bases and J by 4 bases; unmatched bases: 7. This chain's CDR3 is CSATTSATYNEQFF. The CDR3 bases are TGCAGTGCTACTACTAGCGCGACGTACAATGAGCAGTTCTTC.

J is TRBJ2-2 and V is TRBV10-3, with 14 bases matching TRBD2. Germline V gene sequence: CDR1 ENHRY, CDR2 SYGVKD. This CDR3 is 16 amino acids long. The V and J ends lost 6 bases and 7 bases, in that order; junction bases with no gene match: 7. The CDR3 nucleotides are TGTGCCATCAGACCGGGACTAGCGGGAGAAGTCGGGGAGCTGTTTTTT. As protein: CAIRPGLAGEVGELFF.

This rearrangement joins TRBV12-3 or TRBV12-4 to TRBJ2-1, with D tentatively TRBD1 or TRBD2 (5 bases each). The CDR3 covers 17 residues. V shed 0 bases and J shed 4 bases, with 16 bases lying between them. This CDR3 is CASSLAIFWGSYNEQFF. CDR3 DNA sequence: TGTGCCAGCAGTTTAGCGATCTTCTGGGGGTCTTACAATGAGCAGTTCTTC.

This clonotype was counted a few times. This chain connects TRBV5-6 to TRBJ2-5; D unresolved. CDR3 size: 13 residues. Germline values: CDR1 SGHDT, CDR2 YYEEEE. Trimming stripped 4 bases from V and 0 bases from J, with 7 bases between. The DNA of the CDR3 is TGTGCCAGCAGCGTTGGGAACCAAGAGACCCAGTACTTC. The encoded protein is CASSVGNQETQYF.

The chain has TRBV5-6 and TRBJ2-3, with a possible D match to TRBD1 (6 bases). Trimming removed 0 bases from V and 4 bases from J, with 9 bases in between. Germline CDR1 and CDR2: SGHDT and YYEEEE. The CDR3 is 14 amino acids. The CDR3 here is CASSLGQAPDTQYF. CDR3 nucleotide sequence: TGTGCCAGCAGCTTGGGACAGGCTCCAGATACGCAGTATTTT.

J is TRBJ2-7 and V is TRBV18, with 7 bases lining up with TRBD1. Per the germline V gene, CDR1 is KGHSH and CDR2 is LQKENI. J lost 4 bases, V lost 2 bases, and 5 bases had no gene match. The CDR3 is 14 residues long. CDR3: CASSPSGQIYEQYF. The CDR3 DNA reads TGTGCCAGCTCACCATCGGGACAGATATACGAGCAGTACTTC.

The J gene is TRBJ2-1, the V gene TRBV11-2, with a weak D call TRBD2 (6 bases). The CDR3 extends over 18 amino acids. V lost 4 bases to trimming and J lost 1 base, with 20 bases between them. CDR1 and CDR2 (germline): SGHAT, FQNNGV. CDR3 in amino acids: CASSSRSRGVRSYNEQFF. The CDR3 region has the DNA TGTGCCAGCAGCTCCCGTTCACGCGGGGTTCGATCCTACAATGAGCAGTTCTTC. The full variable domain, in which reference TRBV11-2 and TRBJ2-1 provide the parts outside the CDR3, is EAGVAQSPRYKIIEKRQSVAFWCNPISGHATLYWYQQILGQGPKLLIQFQNNGVVDDSQLPKDRFSAERLKGVDSTLKIQPAKLEDSAVYLCASSSRSRGVRSYNEQFFGPGTRLTVL.

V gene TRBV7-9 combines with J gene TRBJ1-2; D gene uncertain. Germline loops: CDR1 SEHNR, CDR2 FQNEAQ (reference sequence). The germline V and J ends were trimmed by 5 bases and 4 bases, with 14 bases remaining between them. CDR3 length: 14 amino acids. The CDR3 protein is CASSREGRFYGYTF. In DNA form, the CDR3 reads TGTGCCAGCAGCAGAGAAGGGCGGTTCTATGGCTACACCTTC.

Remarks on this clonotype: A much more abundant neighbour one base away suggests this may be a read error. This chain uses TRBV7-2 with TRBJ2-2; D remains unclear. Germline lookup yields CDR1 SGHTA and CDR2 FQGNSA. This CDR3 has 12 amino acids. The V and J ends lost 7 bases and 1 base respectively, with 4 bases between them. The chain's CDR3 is CASTQNTGELFF. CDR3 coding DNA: TGTGCCAGCACCCAGAACACCGGGGAGCTGTTTTTT.

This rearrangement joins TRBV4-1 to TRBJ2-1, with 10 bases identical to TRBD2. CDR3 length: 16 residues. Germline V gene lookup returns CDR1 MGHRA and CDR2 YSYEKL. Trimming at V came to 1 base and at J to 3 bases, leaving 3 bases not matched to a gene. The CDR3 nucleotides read TGCGCCAGCAGCCAAGCTAGCGGGAGCTACTACAATGAGCAGTTCTTC. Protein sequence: CASSQASGSYYNEQFF.

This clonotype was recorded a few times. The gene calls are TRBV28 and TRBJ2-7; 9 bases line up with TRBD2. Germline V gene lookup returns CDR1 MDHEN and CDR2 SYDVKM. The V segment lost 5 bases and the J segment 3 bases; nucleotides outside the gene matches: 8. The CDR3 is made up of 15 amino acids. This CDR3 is CASSPPGLAFYEQYF. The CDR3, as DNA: TGTGCCAGCAGTCCGCCCGGACTAGCGTTCTACGAGCAGTACTTC.

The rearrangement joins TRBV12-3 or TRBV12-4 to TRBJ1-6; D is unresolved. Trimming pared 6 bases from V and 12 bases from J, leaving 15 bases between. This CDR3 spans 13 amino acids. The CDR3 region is CASRELDPGPLHF. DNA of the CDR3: TGTGCCAGCAGGGAACTTGACCCAGGACCCCTCCACTTT.

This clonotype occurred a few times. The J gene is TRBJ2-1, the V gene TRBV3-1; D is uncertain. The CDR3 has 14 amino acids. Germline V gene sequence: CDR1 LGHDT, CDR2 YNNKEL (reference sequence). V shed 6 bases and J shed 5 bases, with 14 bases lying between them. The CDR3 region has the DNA TGTGCCAGCAGAGGCGAAGCGTTGAACAATGAGCAGTTCTTC. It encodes CASRGEALNNEQFF.

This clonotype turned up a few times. In DNA form, the CDR3 reads TGCAGTGCTAGCCTATTGGACTACCTAGCCACAGATACGCAGTATTTT. Encoded protein: CSASLLDYLATDTQYF. The genes are TRBV20-1 and TRBJ2-3; possibly TRBD2 for D (6 bases). The V gene lost 3 bases and the J gene lost 2 bases, with 18 bases spanning the gap. The CDR3 extends over 16 amino acids. Germline V CDR1 and CDR2: DFQATT, SNEGSKA (reference sequence).

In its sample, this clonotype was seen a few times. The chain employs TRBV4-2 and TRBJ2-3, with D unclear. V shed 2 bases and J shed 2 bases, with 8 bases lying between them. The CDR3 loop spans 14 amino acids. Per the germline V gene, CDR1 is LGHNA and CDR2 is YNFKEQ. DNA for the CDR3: TGTGCCAGCAGCCAAAACCAGAACACAGATACGCAGTATTTT. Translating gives CASSQNQNTDTQYF.

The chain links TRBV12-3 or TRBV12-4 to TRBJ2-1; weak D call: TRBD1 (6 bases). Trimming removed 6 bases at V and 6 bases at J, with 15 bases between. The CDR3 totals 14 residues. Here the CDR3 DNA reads TGTGCCAGCAGCCTACAGGGTAGAGGCAATGAGCAGTTCTTC. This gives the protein CASSLQGRGNEQFF.

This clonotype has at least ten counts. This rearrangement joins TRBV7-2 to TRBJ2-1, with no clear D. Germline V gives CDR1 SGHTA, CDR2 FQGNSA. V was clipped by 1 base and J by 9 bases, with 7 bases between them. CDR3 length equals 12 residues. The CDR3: CASSLDFGEQFF. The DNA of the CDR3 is TGTGCCAGCAGCTTAGATTTCGGTGAGCAGTTCTTC.

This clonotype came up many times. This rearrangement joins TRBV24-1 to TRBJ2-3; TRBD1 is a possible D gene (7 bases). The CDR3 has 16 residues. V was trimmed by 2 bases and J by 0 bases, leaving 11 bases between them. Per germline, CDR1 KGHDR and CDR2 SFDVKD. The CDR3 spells CATSDSAGQSTDTQYF. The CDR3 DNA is TGTGCCACCAGTGATTCGGCGGGACAGAGCACAGATACGCAGTATTTT.

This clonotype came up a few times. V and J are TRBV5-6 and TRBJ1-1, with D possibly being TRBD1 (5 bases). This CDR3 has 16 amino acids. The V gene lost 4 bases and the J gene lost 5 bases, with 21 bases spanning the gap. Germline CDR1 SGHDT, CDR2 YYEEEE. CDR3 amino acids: CASSEVTSGSATEAFF. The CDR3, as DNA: TGTGCCAGCAGCGAGGTGACTTCAGGGTCGGCGACTGAAGCTTTCTTT.

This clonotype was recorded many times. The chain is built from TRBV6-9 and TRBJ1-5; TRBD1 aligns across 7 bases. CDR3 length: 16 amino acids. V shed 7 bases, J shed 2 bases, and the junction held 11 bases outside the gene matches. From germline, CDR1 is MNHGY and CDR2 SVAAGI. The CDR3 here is CASKLRGGLGNQPQHF. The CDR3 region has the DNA TGTGCCAGCAAACTACGAGGGGGCTTGGGCAATCAGCCCCAGCATTTT.

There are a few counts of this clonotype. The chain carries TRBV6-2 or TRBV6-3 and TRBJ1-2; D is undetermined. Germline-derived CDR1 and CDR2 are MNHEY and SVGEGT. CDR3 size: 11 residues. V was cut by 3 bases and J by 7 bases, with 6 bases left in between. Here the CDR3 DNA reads TGTGCCAGCAGTTATAGTGCTGGCTACACCTTC. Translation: CASSYSAGYTF.

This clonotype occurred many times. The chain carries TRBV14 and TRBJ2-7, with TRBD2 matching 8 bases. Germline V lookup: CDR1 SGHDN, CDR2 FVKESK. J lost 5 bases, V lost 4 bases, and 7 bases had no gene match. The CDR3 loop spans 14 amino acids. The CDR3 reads CASSLAGLLNEQYF. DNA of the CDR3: TGTGCCAGCAGCCTAGCGGGATTATTGAACGAGCAGTACTTC.

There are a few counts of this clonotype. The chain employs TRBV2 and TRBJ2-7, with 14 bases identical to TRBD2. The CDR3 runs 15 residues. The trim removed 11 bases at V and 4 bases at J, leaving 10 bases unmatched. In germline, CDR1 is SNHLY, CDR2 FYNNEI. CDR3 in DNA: TGTGCCGGTCAGGGACTAGCGGGAGAGGGGTACGAGCAGTACTTC. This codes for CAGQGLAGEGYEQYF.

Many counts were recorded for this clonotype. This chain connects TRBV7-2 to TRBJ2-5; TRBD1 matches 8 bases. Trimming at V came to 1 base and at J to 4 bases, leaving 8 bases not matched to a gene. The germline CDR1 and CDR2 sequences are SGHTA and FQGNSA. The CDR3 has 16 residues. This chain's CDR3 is CASSLVPGGFGETQYF. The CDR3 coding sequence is TGTGCCAGCAGCTTAGTTCCAGGGGGCTTTGGAGAGACCCAGTACTTC. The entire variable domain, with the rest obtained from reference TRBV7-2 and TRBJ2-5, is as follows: GAGVSQSPSNKVTEKGKDVELRCDPISGHTALYWYRQSLGQGLEFLIYFQGNSAPDKSGLPSDRFSAERTGGSVSTLTIQRTQQEDSAVYLCASSLVPGGFGETQYFGPGTRLLVL.

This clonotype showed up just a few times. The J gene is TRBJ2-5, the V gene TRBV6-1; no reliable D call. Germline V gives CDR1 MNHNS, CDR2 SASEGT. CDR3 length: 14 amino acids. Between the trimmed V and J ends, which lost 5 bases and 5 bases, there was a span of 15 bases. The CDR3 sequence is CASSKTQTRETQYF. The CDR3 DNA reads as TGTGCCAGCAGTAAGACCCAAACGAGGGAGACCCAGTACTTC.

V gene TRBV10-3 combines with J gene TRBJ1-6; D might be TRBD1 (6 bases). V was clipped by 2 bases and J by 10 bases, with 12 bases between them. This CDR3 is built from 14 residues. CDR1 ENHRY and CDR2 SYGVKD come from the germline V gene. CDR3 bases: TGTGCCATCAGTGAGGGTACAGGGTTCTCACCCCTCCACTTT. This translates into CAISEGTGFSPLHF.